The 21 T cell receptor beta chains in this list originate from one sample, sequenced in a study of blood T cell repertoires in COVID-19. Assay used: immunoSEQ multiplex PCR; TCRdb lists only in-frame clones, some missing. The sample comprises around 400,000 clones, more than 70% of which are singletons, and less than 11% rests with the top ten. Sequencing used peripheral blood. These TCRs come from a woman under 40 with COVID-19, enrolled during active disease.

Only one count was recorded for this clone. This chain connects TRBV15 to TRBJ2-1; a possible D gene is TRBD1 (6 bases). The V and J ends lost 5 bases and 0 bases respectively, with 11 bases between them. The CDR3 extends over 15 amino acids. CDR1 LNHNV and CDR2 YYDKDF come from the germline V gene (reference sequence). The DNA for the CDR3 is TGTGCCACCAGCTACGACAGGAGCTCCTACAATGAGCAGTTCTTC. Residues: CATSYDRSSYNEQFF.

This clone was counted once. The rearrangement joins TRBV27 to TRBJ2-7; TRBD2 aligns across 7 bases. J lost 4 bases, V lost 4 bases, and 10 bases had no gene match. Germline CDR1 MNHEY, CDR2 SMNVEV (reference sequence). The CDR3 is 15 residues long. This CDR3 is CASSYRPGGSYEQYF. The CDR3 DNA follows: TGTGCCAGCAGTTACCGACCGGGCGGGAGTTACGAGCAGTACTTC.

This clone was recorded many times. The V call is TRBV4-1, the J call TRBJ1-6; no clear D. From germline, CDR1 is MGHRA and CDR2 YSYEKL. This CDR3 comprises 16 residues. The V end lost 1 base, the J end lost 0 bases, and 7 bases lay between the germline ends. The CDR3 DNA sequence: TGCGCCAGCAGCCAAGGCGGGAGCTCCTATAATTCACCCCTCCACTTT. It encodes CASSQGGSSYNSPLHF.

This clone was counted once. The gene calls are TRBV6-5 and TRBJ2-3; 7 bases fit TRBD2. CDR3 length equals 14 residues. V lost 6 bases to trimming and J lost 2 bases; unmatched junction nucleotides: 5. Germline CDR1 is MNHEY and CDR2 is SVGAGI. CDR3: CASRPGGVTDTQYF. The CDR3 DNA sequence: TGTGCCAGCAGGCCGGGGGGAGTCACAGATACGCAGTATTTT.

This sequence joins TRBV29-1 and TRBJ1-2; the D gene is possibly TRBD1 (5 bases). The CDR3 covers 13 residues. Germline CDR1 is SQVTM and CDR2 is ANQGSEA. The V and J ends lost 2 bases and 7 bases respectively, with 14 bases between them. The CDR3 loop reads CSVEKARGGGYTF. Written as DNA, the CDR3 is TGCAGCGTTGAAAAGGCAAGGGGCGGTGGCTACACCTTC.

The chain combines TRBV20-1 with TRBJ2-3; possibly TRBD2 for D (7 bases). CDR1 and CDR2 from the germline V gene are DFQATT and SNEGSKA (reference sequence). The V and J ends lost 3 bases and 3 bases respectively, with 16 bases between them. There are 15 residues in the CDR3. The CDR3 DNA follows: TGCAGTGCTAGTCGCGGGGGCGGGAGTACAGATACGCAGTATTTT. Translating it yields CSASRGGGSTDTQYF.

The V and J genes are TRBV30 and TRBJ1-5; possibly TRBD1 for D (5 bases). This CDR3 is 14 amino acids long. Trimming stripped 2 bases from V and 0 bases from J, with 8 bases between. Germline V gene lookup returns CDR1 GTSNPN and CDR2 SVGIG (reference sequence). The CDR3 DNA sequence: TGTGCCTGGAGTTTACAGGTTAGCAATCAGCCCCAGCATTTT. Amino acid sequence: CAWSLQVSNQPQHF.

The chain carries TRBV5-6 and TRBJ2-5, with TRBD1 identical over 8 bases. CDR3 length: 17 amino acids. V lost 2 bases and J lost 3; bases outside the gene matches: 12. Germline-derived CDR1 and CDR2 are SGHDT and YYEEEE. The DNA for the CDR3 is TGTGCCAGCAGCTTTCCGGCAGGGGGCTTTCTAGAAGAGACCCAGTACTTC. Protein: CASSFPAGGFLEETQYF.

The V call is TRBV5-4, the J call TRBJ2-7, with 12 bases identical to TRBD2. The CDR3 is 16 amino acids. V was pared by 2 bases and J by 3 bases, with 6 bases of the junction left unmatched. Germline CDR1 reads SGHNT; CDR2 reads YYREEE (reference sequence). The CDR3 DNA sequence: TGTGCCAGCAGCTTTAGGACTAGCGGGAAGCTCTACGAGCAGTACTTC. Translating it yields CASSFRTSGKLYEQYF.

The chain is built from TRBV5-1 and TRBJ2-2, with TRBD2 identical over 13 bases. The CDR3 length is 17 residues. Per germline, CDR1 SGHRS and CDR2 YFSETQ. Unmatched junction bases numbered 8, after V lost 4 bases and J lost 5 bases. CDR3 protein: CASSRTSGRAGTGELFF. The CDR3 DNA is TGCGCCAGCAGCCGAACTAGCGGGAGGGCCGGAACCGGGGAGCTGTTTTTT.

The chain joins TRBV5-1 to TRBJ2-3, with D tentatively TRBD1 (6 bases). The length of the CDR3 is 14 residues. The germline V gene has CDR1 SGHRS and CDR2 YFSETQ. Trimming removed 4 bases at V and 1 base at J, with 10 bases between. The CDR3, as DNA: TGCGCCAGCAGCCGACGACAGGGCACAGATACGCAGTATTTT. As protein: CASSRRQGTDTQYF. Complete variable domain (other parts from reference TRBV5-1 and TRBJ2-3): KAGVTQTPRYLIKTRGQQVTLSCSPISGHRSVSWYQQTPGQGLQFLFEYFSETQRNKGNFPGRFSGRQFSNSRSEMNVSTLELGDSALYLCASSRRQGTDTQYFGPGTRLTVL.

This clone occurred once. This rearrangement joins TRBV5-1 to TRBJ2-7, with 10 bases identical to TRBD1. Germline CDR1 is SGHRS and CDR2 is YFSETQ. The length of the CDR3 is 14 residues. V shed 4 bases and J 5 bases; nucleotides not matched to a gene: 6. The CDR3 DNA follows: TGCGCCAGCAGCCAGGGACAGGGGTCTGACGAGCAGTACTTC. The encoded protein is CASSQGQGSDEQYF.

The chain combines TRBV11-2 with TRBJ2-5, with 7 bases fitting TRBD1. J lost 0 bases, V lost 5 bases, and 3 bases had no gene match. CDR1 is SGHAT and CDR2 is FQNNGV in the germline V gene. The CDR3 sequence is 14 residues long. For the CDR3, the DNA is TGTGCCAGCAGCAAAAGGGGGCACCAAGAGACCCAGTACTTC. Translation gives CASSKRGHQETQYF.

The chain links TRBV28 to TRBJ2-1; 9 bases agree with TRBD2. The ends lost 6 bases at V and 7 bases at J; junction bases unmatched: 10. Germline V gene sequence: CDR1 MDHEN, CDR2 SYDVKM. The CDR3 sequence is 15 residues long. CDR3 sequence reads: CASSPPGGRVNEQFF. DNA for the CDR3: TGTGCCAGCAGCCCCCCCGGCGGGAGGGTGAATGAGCAGTTCTTC.

J is TRBJ1-1 and V is TRBV9; D uncertain. The CDR3 spans 14 residues. The germline CDR1 and CDR2 sequences are SGDLS and YYNGEE. V lost 0 bases, J lost 1 base, and 7 bases lay in between. CDR3 bases: TGTGCCAGCAGCGTAGACGGAGAGAACACTGAAGCTTTCTTT. Translated, it gives CASSVDGENTEAFF.

V usage is TRBV15 and J usage is TRBJ1-1; 9 bases agree with TRBD1. Germline CDR1 reads LNHNV; CDR2 reads YYDKDF (reference sequence). The CDR3 extends over 14 amino acids. V lost 5 bases and J lost 1; bases outside the gene matches: 2. The CDR3 nucleotides are TGTGCCACCAGCTCGGACAGGGGGAACACTGAAGCTTTCTTT. This gives the protein CATSSDRGNTEAFF.

The chain joins TRBV10-1 to TRBJ2-7; 10 positions match TRBD1. After removal of 5 bases from V and 5 bases from J, the junction contained 6 bases not matched to a gene. Germline CDR1 is WNHNN and CDR2 is SYGVQD (reference sequence). The CDR3 length is 14 residues. The CDR3 protein is CASSRDRGKDEQYF. CDR3 sequence (DNA): TGCGCCAGCAGTCGGGACAGGGGTAAGGACGAGCAGTACTTC.

The chain employs TRBV11-2 and TRBJ1-3, with a weak D call TRBD1 (6 bases). With 5 bases removed from V and 2 bases from J, the gap between germline ends came to 19 bases. Germline V gives CDR1 SGHAT, CDR2 FQNNGV. CDR3 size: 17 residues. This CDR3 is CASSPSGQNRPGNTIYF. In nucleotides, the CDR3 is TGTGCCAGCAGCCCAAGCGGACAGAACCGACCTGGAAACACCATATATTTT. The whole variable domain, filled in from reference TRBV11-2 and TRBJ1-3, reads EAGVAQSPRYKIIEKRQSVAFWCNPISGHATLYWYQQILGQGPKLLIQFQNNGVVDDSQLPKDRFSAERLKGVDSTLKIQPAKLEDSAVYLCASSPSGQNRPGNTIYFGEGSWLTVV.

The chain carries TRBV9 and TRBJ1-2, with 8 nucleotides matching TRBD1. Trimming at V came to 2 bases and at J to 7 bases, leaving 1 base not matched to a gene. The CDR3 sequence is 12 residues long. Per the germline V gene, CDR1 is SGDLS and CDR2 is YYNGEE. The CDR3, as DNA: TGTGCCAGCAGCGTCAGGGGGCTTGGCTACACCTTC. It yields the protein CASSVRGLGYTF.

This chain links TRBV2 with TRBJ1-1; D might be TRBD1 (5 bases). Germline V gene sequence: CDR1 SNHLY, CDR2 FYNNEI. V lost 5 bases and J lost 1, with 11 bases in between. The length of the CDR3 is 14 residues. The CDR3 DNA sequence: TGTGCCAGCAGTCCTTTGGACACGAACACTGAAGCTTTCTTT. Protein sequence: CASSPLDTNTEAFF.

V usage is TRBV4-2 and J usage is TRBJ2-1, with 11 bases lining up with TRBD2. Germline V gives CDR1 LGHNA, CDR2 YNFKEQ. This CDR3 region has 15 residues. Losses at the gene ends were 1 base for V and 9 bases for J; bases not matched to a gene: 5. The CDR3 nucleotides are TGTGCCAGCAGCCAAGCTAGCGGGAGGCCGGGTGAGCAGTTCTTC. The encoded protein is CASSQASGRPGEQFF.